This note documents a single T cell receptor (beta chain) sequence. What it binds is unknown. The CDR3 is made up of 13 amino acids. Germline loops: CDR1 SQVTM, CDR2 ANQGSEA. V gave up 4 bases and J gave up 9 bases; unmatched junction bases: 8. These data come from a study of cytomegalovirus exposure and HLA in healthy donors. The PCR made use of 60 Vbeta and 13 Jbeta primers. Assay: immunoSEQ multiplex PCR; the TCRdb copy retains only in-frame clones and omits some. Found here are about 150,000 clones, 75% to 85% of them singletons; the top ten hold over 5%. Broader study findings: An analysis that was carried out later associated some 17,000 TCR beta sequences with HLA alleles at 0.05 false discovery rate. Cytomegalovirus status, reportedly, was diagnosed with high specificity and sensitivity by the classifier. It was about 150 TCR beta chains that were listed as cytomegalovirus-associated.

The sequenced material came from PBMCs. V usage is TRBV29-1 and J usage is TRBJ2-1; 8 bases are a match to TRBD2. This receptor was obtained from a woman in her thirties or forties in good health and CMV-seropositive. CDR3 loop: CSVADGRAREQFF. The CDR3 region has the DNA TGCAGCGTTGCGGACGGGAGGGCCCGTGAGCAGTTCTTC.